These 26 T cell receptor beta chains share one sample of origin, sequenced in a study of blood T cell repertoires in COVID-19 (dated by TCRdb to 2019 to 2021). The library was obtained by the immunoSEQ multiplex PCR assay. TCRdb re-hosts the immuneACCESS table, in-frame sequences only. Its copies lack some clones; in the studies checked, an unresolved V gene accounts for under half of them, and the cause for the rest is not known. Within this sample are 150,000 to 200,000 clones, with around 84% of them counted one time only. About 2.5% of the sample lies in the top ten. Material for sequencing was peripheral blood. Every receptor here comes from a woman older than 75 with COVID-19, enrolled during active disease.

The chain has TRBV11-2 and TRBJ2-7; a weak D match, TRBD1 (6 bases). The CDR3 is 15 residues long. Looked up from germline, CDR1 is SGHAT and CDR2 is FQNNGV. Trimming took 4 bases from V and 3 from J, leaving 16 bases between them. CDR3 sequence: CASSWDRGQNYEQYF. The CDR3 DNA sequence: TGTGCCAGCAGCTGGGACCGTGGACAGAACTACGAGCAGTACTTC.

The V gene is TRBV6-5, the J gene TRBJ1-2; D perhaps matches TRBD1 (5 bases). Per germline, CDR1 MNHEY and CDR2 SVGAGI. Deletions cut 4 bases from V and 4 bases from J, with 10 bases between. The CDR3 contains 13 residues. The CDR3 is CASSSSGSYGYTF. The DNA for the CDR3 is TGTGCCAGCAGTTCTTCAGGGTCCTATGGCTACACCTTC.

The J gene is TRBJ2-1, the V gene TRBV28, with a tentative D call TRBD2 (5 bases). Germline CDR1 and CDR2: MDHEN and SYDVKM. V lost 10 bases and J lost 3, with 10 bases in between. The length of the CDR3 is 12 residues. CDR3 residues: CATRRDYNEQFF. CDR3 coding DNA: TGTGCCACTAGACGGGACTACAATGAGCAGTTCTTC.

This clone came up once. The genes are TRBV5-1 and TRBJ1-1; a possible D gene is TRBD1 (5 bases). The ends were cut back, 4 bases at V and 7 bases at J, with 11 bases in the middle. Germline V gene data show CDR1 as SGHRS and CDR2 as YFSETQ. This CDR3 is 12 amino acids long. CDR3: CASSKQENEAFF. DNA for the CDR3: TGCGCCAGCAGCAAACAGGAAAATGAAGCTTTCTTT.

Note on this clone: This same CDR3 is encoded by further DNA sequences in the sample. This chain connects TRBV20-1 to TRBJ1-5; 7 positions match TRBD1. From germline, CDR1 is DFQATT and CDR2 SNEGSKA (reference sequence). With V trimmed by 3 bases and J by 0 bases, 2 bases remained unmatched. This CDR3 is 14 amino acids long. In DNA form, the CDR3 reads TGCAGTGCTAGTCAGGGGGATAGCAATCAGCCCCAGCATTTT. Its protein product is CSASQGDSNQPQHF.

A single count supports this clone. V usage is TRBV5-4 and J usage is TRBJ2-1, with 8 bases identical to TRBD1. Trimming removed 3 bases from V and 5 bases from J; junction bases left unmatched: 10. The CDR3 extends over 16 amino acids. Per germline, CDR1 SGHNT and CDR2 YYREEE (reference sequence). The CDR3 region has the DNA TGTGCCAGCAGCTCCCCCGGACAGGGCGGGGACAATGAGCAGTTCTTC. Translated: CASSSPGQGGDNEQFF.

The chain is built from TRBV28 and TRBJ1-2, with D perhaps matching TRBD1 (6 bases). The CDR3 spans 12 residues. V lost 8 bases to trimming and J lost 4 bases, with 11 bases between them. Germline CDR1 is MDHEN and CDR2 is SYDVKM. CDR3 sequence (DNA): TGTGCCAGCGTCCGGGGGGCCTATGGCTACACCTTC. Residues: CASVRGAYGYTF.

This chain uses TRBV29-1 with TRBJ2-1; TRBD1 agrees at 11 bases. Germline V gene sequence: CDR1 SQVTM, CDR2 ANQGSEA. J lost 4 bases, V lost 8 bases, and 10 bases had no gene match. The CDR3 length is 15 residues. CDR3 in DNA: TGCAGCTCCGAACTAAGGGACAGGGGGTACAATGAGCAGTTCTTC. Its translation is CSSELRDRGYNEQFF.

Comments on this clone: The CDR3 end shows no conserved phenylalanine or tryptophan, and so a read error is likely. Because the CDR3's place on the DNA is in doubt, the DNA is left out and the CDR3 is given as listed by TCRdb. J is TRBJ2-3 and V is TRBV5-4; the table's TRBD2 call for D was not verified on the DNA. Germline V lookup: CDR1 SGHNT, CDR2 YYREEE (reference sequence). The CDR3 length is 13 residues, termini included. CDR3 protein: CASSLGGTSGSIG.

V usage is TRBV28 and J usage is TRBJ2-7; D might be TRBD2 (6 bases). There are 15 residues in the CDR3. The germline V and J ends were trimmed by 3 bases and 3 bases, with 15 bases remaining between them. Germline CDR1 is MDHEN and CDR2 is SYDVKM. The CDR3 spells CASSLGGTFIYEQYF. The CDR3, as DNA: TGTGCCAGCAGTTTGGGCGGGACGTTTATCTACGAGCAGTACTTC.

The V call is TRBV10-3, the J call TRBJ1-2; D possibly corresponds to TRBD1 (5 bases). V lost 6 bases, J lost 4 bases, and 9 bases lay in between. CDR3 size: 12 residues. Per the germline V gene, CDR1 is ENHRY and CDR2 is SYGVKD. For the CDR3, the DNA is TGTGCCATCAGCAGGGAGGCCTATGGCTACACCTTC. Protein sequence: CAISREAYGYTF.

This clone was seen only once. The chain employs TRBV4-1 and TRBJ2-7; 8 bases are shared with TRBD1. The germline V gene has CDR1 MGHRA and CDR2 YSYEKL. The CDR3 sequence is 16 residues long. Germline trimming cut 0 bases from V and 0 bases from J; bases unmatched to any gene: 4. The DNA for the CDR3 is TGCGCCAGCAGCCAAGAGGACAGGGTTAGCTCCTACGAGCAGTACTTC. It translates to CASSQEDRVSSYEQYF.

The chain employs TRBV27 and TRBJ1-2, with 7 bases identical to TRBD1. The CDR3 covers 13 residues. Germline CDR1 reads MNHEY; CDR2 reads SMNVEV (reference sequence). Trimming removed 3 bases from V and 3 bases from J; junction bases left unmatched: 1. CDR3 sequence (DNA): TGTGCCAGCAGTTTTGGGACAGACTATGGCTACACCTTC. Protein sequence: CASSFGTDYGYTF.

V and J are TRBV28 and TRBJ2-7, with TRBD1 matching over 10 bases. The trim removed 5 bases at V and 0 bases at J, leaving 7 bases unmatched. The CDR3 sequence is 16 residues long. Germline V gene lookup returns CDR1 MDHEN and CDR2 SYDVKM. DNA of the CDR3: TGTGCCAGCAGTCAACCGGGACAGGGGCTCTCCTACGAGCAGTACTTC. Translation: CASSQPGQGLSYEQYF.

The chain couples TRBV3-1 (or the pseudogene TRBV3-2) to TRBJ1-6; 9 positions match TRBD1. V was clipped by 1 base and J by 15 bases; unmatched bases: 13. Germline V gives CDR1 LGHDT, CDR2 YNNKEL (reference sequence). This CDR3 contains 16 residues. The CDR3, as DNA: TGTGCCAGCAGCCAAGTTGATTTGGGACAGGGAGGTATCCTCCACTTT. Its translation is CASSQVDLGQGGILHF.

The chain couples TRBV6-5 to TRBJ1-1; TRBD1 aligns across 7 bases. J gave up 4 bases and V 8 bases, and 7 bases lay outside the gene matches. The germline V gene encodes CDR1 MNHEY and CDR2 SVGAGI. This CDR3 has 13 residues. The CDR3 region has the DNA TGTGCCAGCCGAGACAGGGCCGCCACTGAAGCTTTCTTT. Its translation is CASRDRAATEAFF.

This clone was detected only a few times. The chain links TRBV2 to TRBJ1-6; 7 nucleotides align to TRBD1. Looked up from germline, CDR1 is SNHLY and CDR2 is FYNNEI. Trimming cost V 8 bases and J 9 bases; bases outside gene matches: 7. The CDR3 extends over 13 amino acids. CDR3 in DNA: TGTGCCAGCCGGACAGGCCGGGGTTCACCCCTCCACTTT. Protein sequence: CASRTGRGSPLHF. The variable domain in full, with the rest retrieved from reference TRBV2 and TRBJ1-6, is EPEVTQTPSHQVTQMGQEVILRCVPISNHLYFYWYRQILGQKVEFLVSFYNNEISEKSEIFDDQFSVERPDGSNFTLKIRSTKLEDSAMYFCASRTGRGSPLHFGNGTRLTVT.

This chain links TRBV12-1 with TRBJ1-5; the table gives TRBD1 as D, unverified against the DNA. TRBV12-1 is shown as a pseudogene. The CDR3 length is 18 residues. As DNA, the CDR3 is TGTGCCAGCAGCCGGCCGGGACAGGGGGCGGTTGGCAATCAGCCCCAGCATTTT. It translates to CASSRPGQGAVGNQPQHF.

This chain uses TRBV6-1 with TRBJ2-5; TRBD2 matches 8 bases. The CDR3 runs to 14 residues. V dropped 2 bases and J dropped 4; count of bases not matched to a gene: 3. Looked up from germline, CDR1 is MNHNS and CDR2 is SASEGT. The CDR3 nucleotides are TGTGCCAGCAGTGAAAAGGGGACTAGAGAGACCCAGTACTTC. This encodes CASSEKGTRETQYF.

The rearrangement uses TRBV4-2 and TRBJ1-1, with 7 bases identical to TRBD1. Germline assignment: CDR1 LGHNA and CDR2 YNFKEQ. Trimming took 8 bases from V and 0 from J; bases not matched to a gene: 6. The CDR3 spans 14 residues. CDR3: CASWTGQLNTEAFF. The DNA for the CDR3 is TGTGCCAGCTGGACAGGCCAGTTGAACACTGAAGCTTTCTTT.

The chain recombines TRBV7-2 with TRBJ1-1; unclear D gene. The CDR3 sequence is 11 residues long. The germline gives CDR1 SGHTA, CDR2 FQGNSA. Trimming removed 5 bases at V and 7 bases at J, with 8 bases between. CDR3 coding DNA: TGTGCCAGCAGCCTGAGGATTGAAGCTTTCTTT. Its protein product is CASSLRIEAFF. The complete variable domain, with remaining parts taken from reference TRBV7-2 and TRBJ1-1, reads GAGVSQSPSNKVTEKGKDVELRCDPISGHTALYWYRQSLGQGLEFLIYFQGNSAPDKSGLPSDRFSAERTGGSVSTLTIQRTQQEDSAVYLCASSLRIEAFFGQGTRLTVV.

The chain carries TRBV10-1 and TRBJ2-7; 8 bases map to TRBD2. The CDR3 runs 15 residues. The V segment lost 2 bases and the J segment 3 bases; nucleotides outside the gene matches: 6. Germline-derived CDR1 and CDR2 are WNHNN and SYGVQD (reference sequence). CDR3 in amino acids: CASSENSGNLYEQYF. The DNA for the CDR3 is TGCGCCAGCAGTGAGAATAGCGGGAACCTCTACGAGCAGTACTTC.

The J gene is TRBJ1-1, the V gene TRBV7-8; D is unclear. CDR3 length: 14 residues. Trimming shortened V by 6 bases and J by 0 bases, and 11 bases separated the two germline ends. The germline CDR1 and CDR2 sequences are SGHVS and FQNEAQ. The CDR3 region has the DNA TGTGCCAGCAGGGAGGACGGGATGAACACTGAAGCTTTCTTT. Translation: CASREDGMNTEAFF.

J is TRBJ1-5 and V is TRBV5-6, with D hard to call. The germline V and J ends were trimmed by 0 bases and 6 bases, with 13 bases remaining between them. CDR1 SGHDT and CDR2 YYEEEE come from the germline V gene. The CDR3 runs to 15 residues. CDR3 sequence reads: CASSLAGSSVQPQHF. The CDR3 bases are TGTGCCAGCAGCTTGGCCGGGTCAAGCGTTCAGCCCCAGCATTTT.

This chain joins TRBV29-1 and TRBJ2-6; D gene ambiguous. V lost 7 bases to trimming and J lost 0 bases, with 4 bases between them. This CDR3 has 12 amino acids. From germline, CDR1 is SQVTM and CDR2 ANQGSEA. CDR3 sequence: CSANSGANVLTF. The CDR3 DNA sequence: TGCAGCGCTAACTCTGGGGCCAACGTCCTGACTTTC.

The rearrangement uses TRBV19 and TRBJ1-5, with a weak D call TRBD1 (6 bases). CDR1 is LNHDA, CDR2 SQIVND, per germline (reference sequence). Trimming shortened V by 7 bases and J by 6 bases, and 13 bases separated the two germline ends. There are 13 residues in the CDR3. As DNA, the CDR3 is TGTGCCAGTACCACAGGGAGAGGTCAGCCCCAGCATTTT. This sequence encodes CASTTGRGQPQHF.